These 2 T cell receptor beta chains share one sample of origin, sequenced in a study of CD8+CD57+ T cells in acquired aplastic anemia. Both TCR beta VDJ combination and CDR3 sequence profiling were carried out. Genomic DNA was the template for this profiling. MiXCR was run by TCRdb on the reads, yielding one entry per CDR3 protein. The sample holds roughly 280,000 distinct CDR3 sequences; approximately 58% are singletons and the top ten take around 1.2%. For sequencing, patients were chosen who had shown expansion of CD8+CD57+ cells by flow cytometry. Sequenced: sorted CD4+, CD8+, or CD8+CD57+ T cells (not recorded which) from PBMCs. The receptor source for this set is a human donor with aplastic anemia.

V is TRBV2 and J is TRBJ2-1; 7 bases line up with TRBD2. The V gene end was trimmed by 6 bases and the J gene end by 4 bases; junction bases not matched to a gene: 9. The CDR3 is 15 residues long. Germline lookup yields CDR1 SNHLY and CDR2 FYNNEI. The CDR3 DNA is TGTGCCAGCAGCGGCAGCGGGGTCGCTTACAATGAGCAGTTCTTC. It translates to CASSGSGVAYNEQFF. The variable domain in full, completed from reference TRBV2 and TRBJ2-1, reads EPEVTQTPSHQVTQMGQEVILRCVPISNHLYFYWYRQILGQKVEFLVSFYNNEISEKSEIFDDQFSVERPDGSNFTLKIRSTKLEDSAMYFCASSGSGVAYNEQFFGPGTRLTVL.

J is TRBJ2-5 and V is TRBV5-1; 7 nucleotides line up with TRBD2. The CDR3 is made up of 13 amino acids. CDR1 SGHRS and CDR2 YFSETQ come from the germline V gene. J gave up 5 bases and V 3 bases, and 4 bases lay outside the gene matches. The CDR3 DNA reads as TGCGCCAGCAGCTCTGGGGAGGGCGAGACCCAGTACTTC. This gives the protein CASSSGEGETQYF.